A selection of T cell receptor beta chains follows, all from one sample in a study of cytomegalovirus exposure and HLA in healthy donors. The protocol was immunoSEQ multiplex PCR, while the TCRdb copy is restricted to in-frame clones and leaves out a portion. This table has more than 100,000 clones, around 72% appearing once. Sample: PBMCs. The receptor source for this set is a man aged 45-60 years in good health and CMV-seropositive. Both conserved end residues are part of each CDR3. A D gene is named only where the DNA matches it firmly. Expanded clones get a size class; other rows say once, few or many, or leave the size out.

V	J	size	D	CDR3	DNA
TRBV19	TRBJ1-5	NA	NA	CASSILGLNQPQHF	TGTGCCAGTAGTATTTTGGGCCTAAATCAGCCCCAGCATTTT
TRBV21-1	TRBJ2-7	NA	NA	CASSKSNTNPPDRGGCEQYF	TGTGCCAGCAGCAAATCCAATACCAACCCGCCGGACAGGGGAGGTTGCGAGCAGTACTTC
TRBV2	TRBJ2-3	NA	NA	CASQVGGAADTQYF	TGTGCCAGCCAGGTTGGGGGGGCGGCAGATACGCAGTATTTT
TRBV6-1	TRBJ1-2	NA	NA	CASGGRYGYTF	TGTGCCAGCGGGGGGAGATATGGCTACACCTTC
TRBV6-5	TRBJ1-1	once	NA	CASSTGSVATEAFF	TGTGCCAGCAGTACAGGGTCCGTGGCCACTGAAGCTTTCTTT
TRBV9	TRBJ2-2	NA	TRBD1	CASSARTGVDGELFF	TGTGCCAGCAGCGCCCGGACAGGGGTGGACGGGGAGCTGTTTTTT
TRBV2	TRBJ2-1	NA	TRBD1	CASASDRVSNNEQFF	TGTGCCAGCGCCTCGGACAGGGTATCCAACAATGAGCAGTTCTTC
TRBV29-1	TRBJ1-1	NA	NA	CSVVPGNTEAFF	TGCAGCGTTGTTCCAGGGAACACTGAAGCTTTCTTT
TRBV7-2	TRBJ1-6	NA	NA	CASSLGGDVALHF	TGTGCCAGCAGCTTAGGCGGGGACGTCGCCCTCCACTTT
TRBV12-5	TRBJ2-5	few	NA	CASGRDRKETQYF	TGTGCTAGTGGTCGAGACAGAAAAGAGACCCAGTACTTC
TRBV23-1	TRBJ1-2	few	TRBD1	CASSRSLTGDVEGYGYTF	TGCGCCAGCAGTCGGTCCCTGACAGGGGATGTTGAAGGCTATGGCTACACCTTC
TRBV4-2	TRBJ2-7	few	TRBD1	CASSLGTGGSYEQYF	TGTGCCAGCAGCCTCGGGACAGGGGGTTCCTACGAGCAGTACTTC
TRBV6-6	TRBJ1-1	NA	NA	CASSYSQGLGTEAFF	TGTGCCAGCAGTTACTCGCAGGGGTTAGGCACTGAAGCTTTCTTT
TRBV5-1	TRBJ1-1	NA	NA	CASSREGGTEAFF	TGCGCCAGCAGCCGGGAGGGCGGAACTGAAGCTTTCTTT
TRBV7-9	TRBJ2-3	NA	TRBD2	CASSLTLTSGSTDTQYF	TGTGCCAGCAGCTTAACCCTTACTAGCGGGAGCACAGATACGCAGTATTTT
TRBV5-5	TRBJ2-7	NA	NA	CASSLDSGPPWYF	TGTGCCAGCAGCTTGGACTCAGGGCCCCCTTGGTACTTC
TRBV27	TRBJ2-1	NA	TRBD2	CASRGLGNEQFF	TGTGCCAGCAGAGGACTAGGGAATGAGCAGTTCTTC
TRBV6-1	TRBJ2-7	NA	TRBD1	CASNPGTGRTYEQYF	TGTGCCAGCAACCCAGGGACAGGGAGGACCTACGAGCAGTACTTC
TRBV19	TRBJ2-5	NA	NA	CASSPTSRLGVETQYF	TGTGCCAGTAGCCCCACCTCCCGTCTCGGGGTTGAGACCCAGTACTTC
TRBV5-1	TRBJ1-2	NA	NA	CASSTTGGNYGYTF	TGCGCCAGCAGCACGACAGGCGGTAACTATGGCTACACCTTC
TRBV29-1	TRBJ1-6	NA	TRBD1	CSAQTGTGANSPLHF	TGCAGCGCTCAAACAGGGACAGGGGCGAATTCACCCCTCCACTTT
TRBV7-9	TRBJ2-3	few	NA	CASQAVGGRSTDTQYF	TGTGCCAGCCAGGCGGTCGGGGGTCGGAGCACAGATACGCAGTATTTT
TRBV5-1	TRBJ2-7	NA	NA	CASSPGDIFYEQYF	TGCGCCAGCAGCCCAGGGGACATATTCTACGAGCAGTACTTC
TRBV4-2	TRBJ2-3	few	NA	CASSQDRRQGTDTQYF	TGTGCCAGCAGCCAAGATCGGAGACAGGGCACAGATACGCAGTATTTT
TRBV5-1	TRBJ2-1	NA	NA	CASSGRGPSSEQFF	TGCGCCAGCAGCGGACGTGGTCCTAGCTCTGAGCAGTTCTTC
TRBV7-3	TRBJ2-1	few	NA	CASSLSLAANEQFF	TGTGCCAGCAGCTTATCTCTAGCAGCCAATGAGCAGTTCTTC
TRBV19	TRBJ1-2	NA	NA	CASSYGSDYGNTF	TGTGCCAGTAGTTACGGGAGTGACTATGGCAACACCTTC
TRBV4-1	TRBJ2-5	NA	NA	CASSQGGGGIQETQYF	TGCGCCAGCAGCCAAGGGGGTGGGGGGATACAAGAGACCCAGTACTTC
TRBV18	TRBJ1-5	NA	NA	CASSSQGGVEPQHF	TGTGCCAGCTCCTCCCAAGGGGGGGTGGAGCCCCAGCATTTT
TRBV5-4	TRBJ2-7	NA	NA	CASTTRGPGGEQYF	TGTGCCAGCACCACTAGGGGACCCGGGGGCGAGCAGTACTTC
TRBV6-4	TRBJ2-2	NA	TRBD2	CASSDSDGRENTGELFF	TGTGCCAGCAGTGACTCGGATGGGAGGGAGAACACCGGGGAGCTGTTTTTT
TRBV28	TRBJ2-3	few	TRBD2	CASPPVVAGTTDTQYF	TGTGCCAGCCCACCAGTGGTAGCGGGGACCACAGATACGCAGTATTTT
TRBV2	TRBJ2-3	NA	TRBD1	CASSGLGQGLGDTQYF	TGTGCCAGCAGTGGGCTGGGACAGGGGCTGGGAGATACGCAGTATTTT
TRBV11-2	TRBJ1-1	NA	NA	CASSPQSSRNTEAFF	TGTGCCAGCAGCCCGCAGAGTAGCCGGAACACTGAAGCTTTCTTT
TRBV9	TRBJ2-2	NA	TRBD2	CASSVTAGSTGELFF	TGTGCCAGCAGCGTTACAGCGGGGTCCACCGGGGAGCTGTTTTTT
TRBV18	TRBJ2-5	once	NA	CASSGLRAETQYF	TGTGCCAGCTCGGGGCTCCGGGCGGAGACCCAGTACTTC